The 8 T cell receptor beta chains reported below all come from one sample, sequenced in a study of Tregs in tolerant kidney transplant recipients. This table comes from immunoSEQ multiplex PCR, and its TCRdb copy is limited to in-frame clones, with some not included. The data hold 50,000 to 75,000 clones, with nearly 98% observed a single time. The material sequenced was Tregs from blood, taken before the transplant. Receptors were obtained from a human donor who received a combined kidney and bone marrow transplant.

This clone has a single count. The chain combines TRBV18 with TRBJ2-3; the D is unclear. The V end was cut by 3 bases, the J end by 6 bases, with 4 bases between. Germline CDR1 KGHSH, CDR2 LQKENI. This CDR3 has 11 amino acids. DNA for the CDR3: TGTGCCAGCTCACCTGAGGATACGCAGTATTTT. It is translated as CASSPEDTQYF.

The chain combines TRBV6-5 with TRBJ2-3; D might be TRBD2 (6 bases). The germline V gene has CDR1 MNHEY and CDR2 SVGAGI. V lost 2 bases to trimming and J lost 6 bases, with 12 bases between them. The CDR3 has 14 residues. In DNA, the CDR3 is TGTGCCAGCAGTTACATTGCGGGGACCGATACGCAGTATTTT. The encoded protein is CASSYIAGTDTQYF.

This clone was detected once. The rearrangement joins TRBV7-8 to TRBJ1-1; D gene uncertain. The CDR3 length is 15 residues. Germline V CDR1 and CDR2: SGHVS, FQNEAQ. V was clipped by 5 bases and J by 0 bases, with 13 bases between them. CDR3 region: CASSPRHGMNTEAFF. The CDR3 DNA reads TGTGCCAGCAGCCCGAGACACGGGATGAACACTGAAGCTTTCTTT.

The chain couples TRBV28 to TRBJ2-1, with a weak D call TRBD1 (7 bases). This CDR3 is built from 15 residues. Germline V gene lookup returns CDR1 MDHEN and CDR2 SYDVKM. The germline V and J ends were trimmed by 5 bases and 9 bases, with 20 bases remaining between them. The CDR3 bases are TGTGCCAGCAGTATACGACAGGGAGGCAGTGGTGAGCAGTTCTTC. This codes for CASSIRQGGSGEQFF.

This clone is a singleton in its sample. The rearrangement joins TRBV18 to TRBJ2-5; TRBD2 aligns across 7 bases. Germline V gene lookup returns CDR1 KGHSH and CDR2 LQKENI. Unmatched junction bases numbered 8, after V lost 3 bases and J lost 4 bases. The length of the CDR3 is 15 residues. The chain's CDR3 is CASSPSGLPGETQYF. CDR3 bases: TGTGCCAGCTCACCGTCGGGACTACCCGGAGAGACCCAGTACTTC.

The chain employs TRBV7-2 and TRBJ2-3, with 11 bases fitting TRBD2. Unmatched junction bases numbered 5, after V lost 4 bases and J lost 5 bases. CDR3 size: 15 residues. The germline V gene has CDR1 SGHTA and CDR2 FQGNSA. CDR3 nucleotides: TGTGCCAGCAGCTCCGTAGCGGGGGGGAGAGATACGCAGTATTTT. It encodes CASSSVAGGRDTQYF.

This chain uses TRBV5-1 with TRBJ2-3; 7 bases line up with TRBD2. The J segment lost 3 bases and the V segment lost 1 base, leaving 5 bases of the junction unmatched. The CDR3 is 15 residues long. Germline V gives CDR1 SGHRS, CDR2 YFSETQ. The CDR3 DNA is TGCGCCAGCAGCTTGCGGGGGGATCGGACAGATACGCAGTATTTT. This gives the protein CASSLRGDRTDTQYF.

This chain's CDR3 is CAIRIAGVTDTQYF. CDR3 DNA sequence: TGTGCCATCAGGATAGCGGGAGTTACAGATACGCAGTATTTT. This sequence joins TRBV10-3 and TRBJ2-3; TRBD2 aligns across 9 bases. Germline V gene data show CDR1 as ENHRY and CDR2 as SYGVKD. V was pared by 6 bases and J by 3 bases, with 4 bases of the junction left unmatched. This CDR3 has 14 residues.